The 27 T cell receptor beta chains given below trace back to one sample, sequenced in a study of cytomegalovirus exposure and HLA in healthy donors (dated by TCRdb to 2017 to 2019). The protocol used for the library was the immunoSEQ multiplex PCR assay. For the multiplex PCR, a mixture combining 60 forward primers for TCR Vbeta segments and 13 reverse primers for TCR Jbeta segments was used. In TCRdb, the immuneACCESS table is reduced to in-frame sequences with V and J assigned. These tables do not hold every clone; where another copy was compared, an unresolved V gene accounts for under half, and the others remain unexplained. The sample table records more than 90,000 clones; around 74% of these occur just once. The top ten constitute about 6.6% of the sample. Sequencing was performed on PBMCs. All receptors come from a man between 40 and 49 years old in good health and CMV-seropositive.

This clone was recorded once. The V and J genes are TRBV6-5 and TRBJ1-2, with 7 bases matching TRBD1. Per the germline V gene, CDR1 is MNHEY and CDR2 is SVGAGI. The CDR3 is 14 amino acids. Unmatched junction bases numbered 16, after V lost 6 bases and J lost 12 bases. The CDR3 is CASSPGQAGSRHTF. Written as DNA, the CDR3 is TGTGCCAGCAGCCCTGGACAGGCTGGGAGCCGACACACCTTC.

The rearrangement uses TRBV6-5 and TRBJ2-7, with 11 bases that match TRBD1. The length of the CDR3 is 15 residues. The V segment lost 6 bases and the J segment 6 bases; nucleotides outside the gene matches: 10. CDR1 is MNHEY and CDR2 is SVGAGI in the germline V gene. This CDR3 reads CASRFGQGALGEQYF. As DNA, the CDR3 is TGTGCCAGCAGGTTCGGACAGGGGGCTCTCGGCGAGCAGTACTTC.

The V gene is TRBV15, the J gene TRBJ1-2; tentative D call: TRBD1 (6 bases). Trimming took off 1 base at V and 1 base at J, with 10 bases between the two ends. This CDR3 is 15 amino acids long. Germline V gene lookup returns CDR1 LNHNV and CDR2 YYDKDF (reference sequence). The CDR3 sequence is CATSRGRGLNYGYTF. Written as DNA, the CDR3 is TGTGCCACCAGCAGAGGCAGGGGCCTTAACTATGGCTACACCTTC.

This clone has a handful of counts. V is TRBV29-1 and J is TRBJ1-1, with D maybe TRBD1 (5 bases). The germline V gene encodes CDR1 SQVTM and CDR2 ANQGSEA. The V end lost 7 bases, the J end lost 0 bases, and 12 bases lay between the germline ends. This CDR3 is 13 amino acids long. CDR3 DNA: TGCAGCGCGACCAGGGCCATGAACACTGAAGCTTTCTTT. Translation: CSATRAMNTEAFF.

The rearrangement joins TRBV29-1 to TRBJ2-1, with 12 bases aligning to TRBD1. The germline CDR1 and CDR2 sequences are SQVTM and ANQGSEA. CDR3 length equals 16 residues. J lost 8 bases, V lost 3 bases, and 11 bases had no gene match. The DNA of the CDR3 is TGCAGCGTTGATCCTAAGGGGGGACAGGGGGCTGATGAGCAGTTCTTC. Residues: CSVDPKGGQGADEQFF.

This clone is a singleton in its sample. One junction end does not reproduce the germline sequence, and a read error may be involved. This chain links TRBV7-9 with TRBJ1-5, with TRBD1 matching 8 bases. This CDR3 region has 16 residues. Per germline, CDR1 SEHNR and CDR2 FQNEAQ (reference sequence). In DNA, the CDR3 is TGTTCCAGCAGCCCCTTTGCGGACAGGGTCAATCAGCCCCAGCATTTT. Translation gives CSSSPFADRVNQPQHF.

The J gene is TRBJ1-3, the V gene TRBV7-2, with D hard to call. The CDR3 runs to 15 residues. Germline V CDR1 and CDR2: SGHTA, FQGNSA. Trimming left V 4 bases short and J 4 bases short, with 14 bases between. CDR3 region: CASSYDSGKGNTIYF. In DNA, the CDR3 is TGTGCCAGCAGCTACGATTCCGGGAAGGGAAACACCATATATTTT. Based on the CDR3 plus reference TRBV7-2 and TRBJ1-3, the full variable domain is GAGVSQSPSNKVTEKGKDVELRCDPISGHTALYWYRQSLGQGLEFLIYFQGNSAPDKSGLPSDRFSAERTGGSVSTLTIQRTQQEDSAVYLCASSYDSGKGNTIYFGEGSWLTVV.

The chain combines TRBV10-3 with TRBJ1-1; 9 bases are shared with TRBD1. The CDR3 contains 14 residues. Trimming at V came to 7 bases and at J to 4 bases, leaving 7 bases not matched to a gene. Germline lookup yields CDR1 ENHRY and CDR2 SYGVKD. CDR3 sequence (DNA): TGTGCCATCACTTTGGGACAGGGCAGCACTGAAGCTTTCTTT. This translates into CAITLGQGSTEAFF.

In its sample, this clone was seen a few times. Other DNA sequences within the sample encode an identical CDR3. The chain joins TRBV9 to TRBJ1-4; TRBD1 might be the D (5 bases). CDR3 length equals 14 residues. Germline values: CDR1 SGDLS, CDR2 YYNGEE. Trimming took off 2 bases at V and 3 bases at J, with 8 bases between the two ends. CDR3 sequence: CASSVGGPNEKLFF. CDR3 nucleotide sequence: TGTGCCAGCAGCGTGGGGGGACCTAATGAAAAACTGTTTTTT.

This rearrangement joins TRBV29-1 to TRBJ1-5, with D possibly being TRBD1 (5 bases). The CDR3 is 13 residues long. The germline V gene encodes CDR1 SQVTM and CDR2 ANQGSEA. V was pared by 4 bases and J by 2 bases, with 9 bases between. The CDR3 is CSVGQGGNQPQHF. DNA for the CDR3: TGCAGCGTTGGCCAGGGTGGCAATCAGCCCCAGCATTTT.

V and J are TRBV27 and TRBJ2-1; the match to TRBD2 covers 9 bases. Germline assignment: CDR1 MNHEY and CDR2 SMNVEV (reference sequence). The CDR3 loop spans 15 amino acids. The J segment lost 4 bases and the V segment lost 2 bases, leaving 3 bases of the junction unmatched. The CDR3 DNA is TGTGCCAGCAGTTTAGTAGCGGGAGTTTACAATGAGCAGTTCTTC. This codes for CASSLVAGVYNEQFF.

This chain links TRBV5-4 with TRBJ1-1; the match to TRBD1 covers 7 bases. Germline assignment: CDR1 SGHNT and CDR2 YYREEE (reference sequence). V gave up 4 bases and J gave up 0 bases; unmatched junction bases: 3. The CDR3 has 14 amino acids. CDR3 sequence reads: CASSKGQMNTEAFF. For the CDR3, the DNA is TGTGCCAGCAGCAAGGGACAGATGAACACTGAAGCTTTCTTT.

The CDR3 loop is CSVETGEYEKLFF. The CDR3 nucleotides are TGCAGCGTCGAGACAGGGGAGTATGAAAAACTGTTTTTT. The chain joins TRBV29-1 to TRBJ1-4; 8 bases fit TRBD1. The V gene end was trimmed by 6 bases and the J gene end by 6 bases; junction bases not matched to a gene: 6. The CDR3 is 13 residues long. Germline CDR1 reads SQVTM; CDR2 reads ANQGSEA.

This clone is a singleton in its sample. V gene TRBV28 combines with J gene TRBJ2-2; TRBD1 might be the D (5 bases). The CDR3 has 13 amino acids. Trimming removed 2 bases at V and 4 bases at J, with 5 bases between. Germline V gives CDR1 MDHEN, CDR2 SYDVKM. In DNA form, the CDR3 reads TGTGCCAGCAGTTTAGGGGCCACCGGGGAGCTGTTTTTT. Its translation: CASSLGATGELFF.

The CDR3 here is CSVNTGTSGDTYEQYF. CDR3 DNA sequence: TGCAGCGTTAATACCGGGACTAGCGGGGACACCTACGAGCAGTACTTC. The chain combines TRBV29-1 with TRBJ2-7; 13 bases match TRBD2. There are 16 residues in the CDR3. The V gene's germline CDR1 is SQVTM and CDR2 ANQGSEA. Unmatched junction bases numbered 9, after V lost 5 bases and J lost 2 bases.

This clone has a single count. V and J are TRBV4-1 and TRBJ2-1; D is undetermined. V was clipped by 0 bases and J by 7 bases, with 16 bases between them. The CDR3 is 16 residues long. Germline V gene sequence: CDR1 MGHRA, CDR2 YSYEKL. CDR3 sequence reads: CASSQDLGGIRNEQFF. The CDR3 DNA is TGCGCCAGCAGCCAAGATCTTGGCGGCATTAGGAATGAGCAGTTCTTC.

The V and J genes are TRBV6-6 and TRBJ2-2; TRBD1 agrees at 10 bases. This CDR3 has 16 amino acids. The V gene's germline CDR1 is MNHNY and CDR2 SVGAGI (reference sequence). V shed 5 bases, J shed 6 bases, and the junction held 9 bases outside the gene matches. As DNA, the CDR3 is TGTGCCAGCAGTAAGACAGGGGGCGCTAGGTCCGGGGAGCTGTTTTTT. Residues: CASSKTGGARSGELFF.

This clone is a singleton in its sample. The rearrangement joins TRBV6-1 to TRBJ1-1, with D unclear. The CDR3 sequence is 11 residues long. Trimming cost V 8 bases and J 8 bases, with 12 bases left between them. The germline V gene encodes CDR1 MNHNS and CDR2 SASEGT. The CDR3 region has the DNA TGTGCCAGCTCGAGGCTCTTAGAAGCTTTCTTT. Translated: CASSRLLEAFF.

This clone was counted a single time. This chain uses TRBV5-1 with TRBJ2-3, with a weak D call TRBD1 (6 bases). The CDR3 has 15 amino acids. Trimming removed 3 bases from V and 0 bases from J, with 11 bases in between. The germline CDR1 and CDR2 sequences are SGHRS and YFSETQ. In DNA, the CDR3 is TGCGCCAGCAGCTCCACAGGGACGAGCACAGATACGCAGTATTTT. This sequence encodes CASSSTGTSTDTQYF.

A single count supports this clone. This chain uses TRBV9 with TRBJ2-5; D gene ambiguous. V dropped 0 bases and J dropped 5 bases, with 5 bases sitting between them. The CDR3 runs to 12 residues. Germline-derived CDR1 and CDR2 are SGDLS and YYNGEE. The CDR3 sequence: CASSVGGETQYF. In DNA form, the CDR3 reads TGTGCCAGCAGCGTAGGCGGCGAGACCCAGTACTTC.

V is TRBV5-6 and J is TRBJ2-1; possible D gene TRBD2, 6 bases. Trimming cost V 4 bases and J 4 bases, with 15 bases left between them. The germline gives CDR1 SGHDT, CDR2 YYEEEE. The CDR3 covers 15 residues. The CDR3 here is CASSPDSRGYNEQFF. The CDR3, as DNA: TGTGCCAGCAGCCCGGACTCCCGGGGGTACAATGAGCAGTTCTTC.

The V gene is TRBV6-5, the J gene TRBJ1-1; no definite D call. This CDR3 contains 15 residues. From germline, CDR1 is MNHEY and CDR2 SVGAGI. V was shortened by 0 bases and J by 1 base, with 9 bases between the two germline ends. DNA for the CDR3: TGTGCCAGCAGTTACTCCCCCGACTGGAACACTGAAGCTTTCTTT. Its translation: CASSYSPDWNTEAFF.

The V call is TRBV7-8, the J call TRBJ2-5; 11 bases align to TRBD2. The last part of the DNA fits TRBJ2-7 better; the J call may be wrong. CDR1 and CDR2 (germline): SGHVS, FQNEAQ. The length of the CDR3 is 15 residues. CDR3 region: CASSLELAGVYEQYF. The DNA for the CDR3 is TGTGCCAGCAGCTTAGAACTAGCGGGAGTCTACGAGCAGTACTTC.

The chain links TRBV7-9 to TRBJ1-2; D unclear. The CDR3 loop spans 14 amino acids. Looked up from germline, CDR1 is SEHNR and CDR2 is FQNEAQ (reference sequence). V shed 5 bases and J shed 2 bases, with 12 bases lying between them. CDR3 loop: CASSPPGGNYGYTF. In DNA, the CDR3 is TGTGCCAGCAGCCCCCCCGGCGGGAACTATGGCTACACCTTC.

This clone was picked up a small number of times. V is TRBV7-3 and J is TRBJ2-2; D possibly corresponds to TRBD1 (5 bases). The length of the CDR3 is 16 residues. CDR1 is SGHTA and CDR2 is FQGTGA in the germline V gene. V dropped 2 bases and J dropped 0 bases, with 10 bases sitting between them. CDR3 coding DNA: TGTGCCAGCAGCTTAGTTGCAGGGACGAACACCGGGGAGCTGTTTTTT. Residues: CASSLVAGTNTGELFF.

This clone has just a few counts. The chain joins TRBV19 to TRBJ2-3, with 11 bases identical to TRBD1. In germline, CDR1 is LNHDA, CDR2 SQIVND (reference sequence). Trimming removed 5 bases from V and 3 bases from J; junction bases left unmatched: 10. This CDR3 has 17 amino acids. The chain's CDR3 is CASSATSRDRGTDTQYF. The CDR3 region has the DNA TGTGCCAGTAGTGCAACGTCCCGGGACAGGGGGACAGATACGCAGTATTTT.

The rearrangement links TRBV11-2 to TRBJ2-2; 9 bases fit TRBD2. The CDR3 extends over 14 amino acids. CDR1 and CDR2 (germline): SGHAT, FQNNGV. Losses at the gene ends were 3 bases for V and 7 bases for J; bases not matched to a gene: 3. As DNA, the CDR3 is TGTGCCAGCAGCTTTCGACTAGCGGTCGGGGAGCTGTTTTTT. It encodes CASSFRLAVGELFF. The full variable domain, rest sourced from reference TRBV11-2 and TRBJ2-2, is EAGVAQSPRYKIIEKRQSVAFWCNPISGHATLYWYQQILGQGPKLLIQFQNNGVVDDSQLPKDRFSAERLKGVDSTLKIQPAKLEDSAVYLCASSFRLAVGELFFGEGSRLTVL.